This T cell receptor beta chain was recovered during a study of glioma-infiltrating T cells after dendritic cell vaccination. Produced via immunoSEQ multiplex PCR; TCRdb's table is partial and in-frame only. The sample has fewer than 35,000 clones; roughly nine tenths are singletons. This clone showed up just once. V lost 4 bases and J lost 3; bases outside the gene matches: 5. The CDR3 contains 16 residues. Germline V gene sequence: CDR1 MGHRA, CDR2 YSYEKL. The receptor was derived from a human donor with glioblastoma. This material consisted of blood, taken before dendritic cell vaccination. The chain is built from TRBV4-1 and TRBJ2-6; TRBD1 agrees at 8 bases. The CDR3 DNA sequence: TGCGCCAGCAGCCGGTCAGGGGGCCGTGGGGCCAACGTCCTGACTTTC. Protein sequence: CASSRSGGRGANVLTF.